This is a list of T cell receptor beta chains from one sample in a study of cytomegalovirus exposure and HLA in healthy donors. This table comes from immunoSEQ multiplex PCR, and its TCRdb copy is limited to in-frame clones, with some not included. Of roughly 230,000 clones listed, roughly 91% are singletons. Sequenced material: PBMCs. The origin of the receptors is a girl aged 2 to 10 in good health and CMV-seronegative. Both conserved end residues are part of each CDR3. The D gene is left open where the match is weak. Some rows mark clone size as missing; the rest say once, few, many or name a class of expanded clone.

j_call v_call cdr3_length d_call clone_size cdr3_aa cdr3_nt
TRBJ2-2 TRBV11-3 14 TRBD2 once CASSHGTSYGELFF TGTGCCAGCAGCCATGGGACTAGCTACGGGGAGCTGTTTTTT
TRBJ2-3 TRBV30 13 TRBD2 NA CAWIRGTSVPQYF TGTGCCTGGATTAGGGGGACTAGCGTACCGCAGTATTTT
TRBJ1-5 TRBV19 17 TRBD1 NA CASRPRTGEYSNQPQHF TGTGCCAGTAGGCCTAGGACAGGGGAGTATAGCAATCAGCCCCAGCATTTT
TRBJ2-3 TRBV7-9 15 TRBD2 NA CASNPGTSGTDTQYF TGTGCCAGCAACCCCGGGACTAGCGGCACAGATACGCAGTATTTT
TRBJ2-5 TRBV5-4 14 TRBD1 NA CASSPQGAQETQYF TGTGCCAGCAGCCCACAGGGGGCCCAAGAGACCCAGTACTTC
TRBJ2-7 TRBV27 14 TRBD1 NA CASSFAGGIYEQYF TGTGCCAGCAGCTTCGCAGGGGGCATCTACGAGCAGTACTTC
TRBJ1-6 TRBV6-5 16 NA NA CASSYGSQGFNSPLHF TGTGCCAGCAGTTACGGTTCTCAGGGCTTTAATTCACCCCTCCACTTT
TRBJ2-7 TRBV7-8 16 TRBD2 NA CASSPRRAGVKNEQYF TGTGCCAGCAGCCCTCGCCGAGCGGGAGTGAAGAACGAGCAGTACTTC
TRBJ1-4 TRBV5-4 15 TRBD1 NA CASSTGQVGSEKLFF TGTGCCAGCAGCACCGGACAGGTGGGGAGTGAAAAACTGTTTTTT
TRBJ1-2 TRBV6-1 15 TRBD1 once CASSELQGQGYGYTF TGTGCCAGCAGTGAACTACAGGGGCAGGGCTATGGCTACACCTTC
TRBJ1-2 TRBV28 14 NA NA CASTPDRANYGYTF TGTGCCAGCACCCCCGACAGAGCTAACTATGGCTACACCTTC
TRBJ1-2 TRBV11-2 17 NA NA CASSSLWWRGRDYGYTF TGTGCCAGCAGCTCCCTTTGGTGGCGGGGGCGAGACTATGGCTACACCTTC
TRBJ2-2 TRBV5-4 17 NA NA CASSLAGGTRYTGELFF TGTGCCAGCAGCTTGGCCGGAGGGACTCGATACACCGGGGAGCTGTTTTTT
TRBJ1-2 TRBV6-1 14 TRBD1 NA CASNPGGQGYGYTF TGTGCCAGCAACCCGGGCGGACAGGGCTATGGCTACACCTTC
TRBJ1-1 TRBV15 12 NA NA CATRTGKAEAFF TGTGCCACCCGCACAGGGAAGGCTGAAGCTTTCTTT
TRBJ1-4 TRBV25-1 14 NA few CASSEGLGNEKLFF TGTGCCAGCAGTGAGGGACTGGGGAATGAAAAACTGTTTTTT
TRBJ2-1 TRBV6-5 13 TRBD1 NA CASSYDRANEQFF TGTGCCAGCAGTTACGACAGGGCGAATGAGCAGTTCTTC
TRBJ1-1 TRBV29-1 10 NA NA CSVLSTEAFF TGCAGCGTTTTGAGCACTGAAGCTTTCTTT
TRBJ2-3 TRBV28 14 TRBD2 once CASSPLAVADTQYF TGTGCCAGCAGTCCCCTAGCGGTAGCAGATACGCAGTATTTT
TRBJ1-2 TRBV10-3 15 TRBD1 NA CAISGDRALFYGYTF TGTGCCATCAGTGGGGACAGGGCCCTCTTCTATGGCTACACCTTC
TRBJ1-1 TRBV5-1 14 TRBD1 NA CASSAGQGESEAFF TGCGCCAGCAGCGCCGGACAGGGGGAATCTGAAGCTTTCTTT
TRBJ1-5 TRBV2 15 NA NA CASSDRSGVDQPQHF TGTGCCAGCAGTGATAGGTCAGGGGTCGACCAGCCCCAGCATTTT
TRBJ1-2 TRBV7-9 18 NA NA CASSLAPLVTGGLYGYTF TGTGCCAGCAGCTTAGCGCCTCTTGTTACGGGGGGCCTCTATGGCTACACCTTC
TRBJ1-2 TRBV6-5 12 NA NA CASSFGMSRYTF TGTGCCAGCAGCTTCGGGATGAGTCGCTACACCTTC
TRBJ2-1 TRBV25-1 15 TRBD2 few CASSGRTSGDNEQFF TGTGCCAGCAGTGGCCGGACTAGCGGAGACAATGAGCAGTTCTTC
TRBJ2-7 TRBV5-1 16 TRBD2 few CASSPIPGGATYEQYF TGCGCCAGCAGCCCAATTCCGGGAGGGGCCACCTACGAGCAGTACTTC
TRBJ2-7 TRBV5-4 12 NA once CASSREPYEQYF TGTGCCAGCAGTCGGGAGCCCTACGAGCAGTACTTC
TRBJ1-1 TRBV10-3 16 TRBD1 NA CATTGTGDMGNTEAFF TGTGCCACCACCGGGACAGGGGACATGGGGAACACTGAAGCTTTCTTT
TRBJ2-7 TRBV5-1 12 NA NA CASRLSSYEQYF TGCGCCAGCAGGCTAAGCTCCTACGAGCAGTACTTC
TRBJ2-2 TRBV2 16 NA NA CASSTQGVGYTGELFF TGTGCCAGCAGTACACAGGGCGTAGGGTACACCGGGGAGCTGTTTTTT
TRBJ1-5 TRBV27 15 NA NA CASSLAGNSNQPQHF TGTGCCAGCAGTTTGGCGGGTAATAGCAATCAGCCCCAGCATTTT
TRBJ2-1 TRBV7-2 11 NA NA CASGGSNEQFF TGTGCCAGCGGGGGGAGTAATGAGCAGTTCTTC
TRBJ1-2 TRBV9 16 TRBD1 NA CASSAFGTGLDYGYTF TGTGCCAGCAGCGCGTTCGGGACAGGGCTCGACTATGGCTACACCTTC
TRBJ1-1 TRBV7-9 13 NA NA CASSPPRNTEAFF TGTGCCAGCAGCCCCCCCAGGAACACTGAAGCTTTCTTT
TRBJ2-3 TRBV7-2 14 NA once CASSFSHHTDTQYF TGTGCCAGCAGCTTTAGTCACCACACAGATACGCAGTATTTT
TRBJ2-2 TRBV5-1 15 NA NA CASSLDSLNTGELFF TGCGCCAGCAGCTTGGACAGCCTGAACACCGGGGAGCTGTTTTTT
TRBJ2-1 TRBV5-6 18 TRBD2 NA CASSQPGLAGGGYNEQFF TGTGCCAGCAGCCAACCGGGACTAGCGGGAGGAGGGTACAATGAGCAGTTCTTC
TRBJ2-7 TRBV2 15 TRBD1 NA CASSGGGTGGYEQYF TGTGCCAGCAGTGGGGGCGGGACAGGGGGGTACGAGCAGTACTTC
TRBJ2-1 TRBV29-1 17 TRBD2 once CSVQGTSGGVNYNEQFF TGCAGCGTCCAAGGGACTAGCGGGGGGGTAAACTACAATGAGCAGTTCTTC
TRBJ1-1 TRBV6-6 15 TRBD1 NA CASSSRETGFTEAFF TGTGCCAGCAGTTCCCGCGAGACAGGGTTCACTGAAGCTTTCTTT
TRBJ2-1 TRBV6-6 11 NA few CASSGQNEQFF TGTGCCAGCTCAGGCCAGAATGAGCAGTTCTTC
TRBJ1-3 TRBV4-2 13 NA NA CASSQDKGNTIYF TGTGCCAGCAGCCAAGATAAAGGAAACACCATATATTTT
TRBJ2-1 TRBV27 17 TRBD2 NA CASSFGTSGAPYNEQFF TGTGCCAGCAGTTTTGGGACTAGCGGAGCCCCCTACAATGAGCAGTTCTTC
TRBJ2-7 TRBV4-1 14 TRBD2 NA CASSQLLAGYEQYF TGCGCCAGCAGCCAGCTACTAGCGGGCTACGAGCAGTACTTC
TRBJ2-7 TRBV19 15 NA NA CASSTNPRGPYEQYF TGTGCCAGTAGCACGAACCCCAGGGGCCCCTACGAGCAGTACTTC
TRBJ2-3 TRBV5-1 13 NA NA CASSLLDADTQYF TGCGCCAGCAGCTTGTTAGATGCCGATACGCAGTATTTT
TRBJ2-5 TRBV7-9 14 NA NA CASSSSTEQETQYF TGTGCCAGCAGCTCCTCGACAGAACAAGAGACCCAGTACTTC
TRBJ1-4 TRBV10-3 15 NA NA CAISPLGGKGEKLFF TGTGCCATCAGTCCCCTGGGGGGGAAGGGAGAAAAACTGTTTTTT
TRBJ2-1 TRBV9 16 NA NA CASSSQTGFLYNEQFF TGTGCCAGCAGCTCCCAGACGGGGTTCCTATACAATGAGCAGTTCTTC